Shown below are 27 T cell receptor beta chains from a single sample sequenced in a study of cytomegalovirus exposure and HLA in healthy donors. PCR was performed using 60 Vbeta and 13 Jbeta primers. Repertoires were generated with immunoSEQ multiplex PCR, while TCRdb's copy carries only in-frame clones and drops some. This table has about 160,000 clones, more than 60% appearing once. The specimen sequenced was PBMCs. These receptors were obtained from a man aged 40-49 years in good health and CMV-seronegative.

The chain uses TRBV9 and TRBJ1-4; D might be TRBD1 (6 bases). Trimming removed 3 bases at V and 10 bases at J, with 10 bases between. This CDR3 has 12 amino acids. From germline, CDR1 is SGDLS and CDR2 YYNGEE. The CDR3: CASSDRVGKLFF. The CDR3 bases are TGTGCCAGCAGCGACAGGGTAGGAAAACTGTTTTTT.

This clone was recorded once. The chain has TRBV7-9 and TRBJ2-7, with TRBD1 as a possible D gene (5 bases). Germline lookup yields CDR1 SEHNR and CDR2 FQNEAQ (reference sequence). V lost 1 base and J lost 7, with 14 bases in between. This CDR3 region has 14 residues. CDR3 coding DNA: TGTGCCAGCAGCTTAGACCTACTTCAGGGTGAGCAGTACTTC. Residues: CASSLDLLQGEQYF.

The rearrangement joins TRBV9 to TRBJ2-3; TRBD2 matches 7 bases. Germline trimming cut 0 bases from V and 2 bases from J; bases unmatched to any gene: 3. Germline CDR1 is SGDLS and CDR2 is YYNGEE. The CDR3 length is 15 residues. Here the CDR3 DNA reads TGTGCCAGCAGCGTAGCTGCGGGGGTCACAGATACGCAGTATTTT. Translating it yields CASSVAAGVTDTQYF.

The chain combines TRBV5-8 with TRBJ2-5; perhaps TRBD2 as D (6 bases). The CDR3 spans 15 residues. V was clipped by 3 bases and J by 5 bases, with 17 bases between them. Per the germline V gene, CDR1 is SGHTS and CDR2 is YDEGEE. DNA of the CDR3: TGTGCCAGCAGCTCAAGGAGGACGGGGAGGGAGACCCAGTACTTC. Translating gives CASSSRRTGRETQYF.

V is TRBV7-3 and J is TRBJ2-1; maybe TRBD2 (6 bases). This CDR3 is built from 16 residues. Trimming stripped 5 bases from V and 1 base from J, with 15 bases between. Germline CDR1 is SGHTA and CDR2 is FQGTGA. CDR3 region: CASSPASDSSYNEQFF. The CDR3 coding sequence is TGTGCCAGCAGCCCCGCTAGCGATTCGTCCTACAATGAGCAGTTCTTC. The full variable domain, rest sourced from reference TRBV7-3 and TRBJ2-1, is GAGVSQTPSNKVTEKGKYVELRCDPISGHTALYWYRQSLGQGPEFLIYFQGTGAADDSGLPNDRFFAVRPEGSVSTLKIQRTERGDSAVYLCASSPASDSSYNEQFFGPGTRLTVL.

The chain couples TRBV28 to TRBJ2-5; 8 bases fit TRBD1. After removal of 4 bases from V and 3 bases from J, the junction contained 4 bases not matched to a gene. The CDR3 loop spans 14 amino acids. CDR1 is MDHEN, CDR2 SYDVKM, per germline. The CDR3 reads CASSSPGGKETQYF. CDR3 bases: TGTGCCAGCAGTTCCCCAGGGGGCAAAGAGACCCAGTACTTC.

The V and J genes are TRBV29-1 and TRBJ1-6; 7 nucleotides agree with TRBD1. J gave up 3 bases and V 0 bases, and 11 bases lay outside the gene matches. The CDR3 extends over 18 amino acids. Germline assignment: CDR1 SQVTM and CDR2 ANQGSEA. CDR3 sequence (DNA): TGCAGCGTTGAAGATACAATCCCCCGGGACAGCTATAATTCACCCCTCCACTTT. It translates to CSVEDTIPRDSYNSPLHF.

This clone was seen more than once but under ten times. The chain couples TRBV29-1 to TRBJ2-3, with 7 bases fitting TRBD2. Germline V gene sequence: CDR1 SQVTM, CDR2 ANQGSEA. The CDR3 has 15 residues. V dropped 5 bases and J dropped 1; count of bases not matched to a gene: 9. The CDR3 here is CSVNGGSGGTDTQYF. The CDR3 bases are TGCAGCGTTAACGGGGGGTCCGGGGGCACAGATACGCAGTATTTT.

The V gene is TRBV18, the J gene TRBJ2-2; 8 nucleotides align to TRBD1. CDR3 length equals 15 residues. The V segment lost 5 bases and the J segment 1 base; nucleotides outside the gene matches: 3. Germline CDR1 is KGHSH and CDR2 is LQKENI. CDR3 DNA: TGTGCCAGCTCATGGGGACAGGAGAACACCGGGGAGCTGTTTTTT. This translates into CASSWGQENTGELFF.

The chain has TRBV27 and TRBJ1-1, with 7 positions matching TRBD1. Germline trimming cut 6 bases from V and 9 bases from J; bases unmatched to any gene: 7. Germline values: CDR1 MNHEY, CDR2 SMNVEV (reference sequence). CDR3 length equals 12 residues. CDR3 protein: CASSNRGRKAFF. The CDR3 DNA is TGTGCCAGCAGCAACAGGGGACGCAAAGCTTTCTTT.

CDR3 DNA: TGTGCCTGGAGTTTAGGACAGGGGGCGTGGAATGAGCAGTTCTTC. Its translation: CAWSLGQGAWNEQFF. The chain uses TRBV30 and TRBJ2-1; 11 nucleotides match TRBD1. This CDR3 spans 15 amino acids. V shed 2 bases and J 7 bases; nucleotides not matched to a gene: 7. Per the germline V gene, CDR1 is GTSNPN and CDR2 is SVGIG (reference sequence).

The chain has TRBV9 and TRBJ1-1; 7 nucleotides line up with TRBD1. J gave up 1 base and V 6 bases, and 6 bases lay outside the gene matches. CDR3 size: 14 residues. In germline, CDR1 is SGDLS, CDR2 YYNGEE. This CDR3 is CASNPGQRNTEAFF. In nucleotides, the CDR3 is TGTGCCAGCAACCCGGGACAGAGGAACACTGAAGCTTTCTTT.

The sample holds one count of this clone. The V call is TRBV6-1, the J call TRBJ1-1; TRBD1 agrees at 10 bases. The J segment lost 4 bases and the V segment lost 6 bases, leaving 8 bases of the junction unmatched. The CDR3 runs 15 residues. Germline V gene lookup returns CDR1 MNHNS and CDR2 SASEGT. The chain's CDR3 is CASSARQGAFTEAFF. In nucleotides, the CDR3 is TGTGCCAGCAGCGCGCGACAGGGGGCTTTCACTGAAGCTTTCTTT.

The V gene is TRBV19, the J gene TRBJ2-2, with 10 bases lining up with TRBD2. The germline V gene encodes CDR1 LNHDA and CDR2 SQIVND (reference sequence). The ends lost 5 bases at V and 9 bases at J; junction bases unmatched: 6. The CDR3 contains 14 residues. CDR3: CASSLAGVHRELFF. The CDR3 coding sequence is TGTGCCAGTAGTCTAGCGGGGGTCCACCGGGAGCTGTTTTTT.

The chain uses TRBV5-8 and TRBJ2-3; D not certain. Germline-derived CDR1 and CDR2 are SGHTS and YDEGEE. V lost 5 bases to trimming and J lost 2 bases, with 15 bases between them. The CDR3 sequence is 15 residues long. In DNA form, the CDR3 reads TGTGCCAGCAGTTTACCCGGTCACTCCACAGATACGCAGTATTTT. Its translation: CASSLPGHSTDTQYF.

CDR3 residues: CASSQSCAGNSSYEQYF. In DNA, the CDR3 is TGCGCCAGCAGTCAATCGTGTGCGGGAAACAGCTCCTACGAGCAGTACTTC. The rearrangement uses TRBV23-1 and TRBJ2-7; a weak D match, TRBD2 (6 bases). TRBV23-1 is noted as an ORF with a role that remains uncertain. The CDR3 sequence is 17 residues long. Trimming stripped 0 bases from V and 0 bases from J, with 15 bases between.

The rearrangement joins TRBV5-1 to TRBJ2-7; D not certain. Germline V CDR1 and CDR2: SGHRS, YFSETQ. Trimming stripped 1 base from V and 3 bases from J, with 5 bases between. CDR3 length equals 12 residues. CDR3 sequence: CASSLTDYEQYF. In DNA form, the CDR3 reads TGCGCCAGCAGCTTGACAGACTACGAGCAGTACTTC.

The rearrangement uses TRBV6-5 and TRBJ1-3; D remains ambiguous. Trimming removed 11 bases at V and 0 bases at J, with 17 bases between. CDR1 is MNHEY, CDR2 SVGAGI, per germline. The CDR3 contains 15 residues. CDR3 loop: CAVKLSGDSGNTIYF. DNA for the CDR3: TGTGCCGTAAAACTCTCAGGCGACTCTGGAAACACCATATATTTT.

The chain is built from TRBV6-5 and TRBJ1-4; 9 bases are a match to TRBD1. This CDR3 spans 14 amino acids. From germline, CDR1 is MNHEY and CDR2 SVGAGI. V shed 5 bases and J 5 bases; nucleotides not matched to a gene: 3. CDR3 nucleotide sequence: TGTGCCAGCAGTGGGACAGGGTTAAATGAAAAACTGTTTTTT. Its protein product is CASSGTGLNEKLFF.

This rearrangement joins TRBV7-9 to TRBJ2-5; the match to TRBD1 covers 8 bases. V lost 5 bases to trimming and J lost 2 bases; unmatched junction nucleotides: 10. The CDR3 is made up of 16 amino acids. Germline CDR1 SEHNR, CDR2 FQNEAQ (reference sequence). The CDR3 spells CASSVSGGVRQETQYF. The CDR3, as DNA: TGTGCCAGCAGCGTCTCAGGGGGCGTGAGACAAGAGACCCAGTACTTC.

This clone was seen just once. This chain's CDR3 is CASSPLEGRFRSLHF. CDR3 DNA: TGTGCCAGCAGCCCCCTGGAGGGCAGGTTCAGGTCCCTCCACTTT. The rearrangement uses TRBV9 and TRBJ1-6; no definite D call. The CDR3 covers 15 residues. V lost 4 bases and J lost 14, with 22 bases in between. Germline V gene lookup returns CDR1 SGDLS and CDR2 YYNGEE.

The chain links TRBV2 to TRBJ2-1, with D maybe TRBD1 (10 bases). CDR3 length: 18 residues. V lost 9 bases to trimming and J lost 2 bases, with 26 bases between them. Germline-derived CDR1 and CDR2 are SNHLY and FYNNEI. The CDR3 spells CARLTGGRVAGAYNEQFF. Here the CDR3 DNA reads TGTGCCAGGCTGACAGGGGGCAGAGTAGCGGGGGCCTACAATGAGCAGTTCTTC.

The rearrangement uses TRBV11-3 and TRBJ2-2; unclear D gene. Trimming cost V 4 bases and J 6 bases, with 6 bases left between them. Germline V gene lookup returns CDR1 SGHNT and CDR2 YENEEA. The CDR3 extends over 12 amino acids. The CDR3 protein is CASSSQPGELFF. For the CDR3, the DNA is TGTGCCAGCAGCTCACAGCCCGGGGAGCTGTTTTTT.

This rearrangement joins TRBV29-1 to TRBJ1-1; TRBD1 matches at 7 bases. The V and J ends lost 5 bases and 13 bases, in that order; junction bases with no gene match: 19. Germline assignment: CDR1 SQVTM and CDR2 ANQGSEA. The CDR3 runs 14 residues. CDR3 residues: CSVSGRQGPFLVFF. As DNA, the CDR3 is TGCAGCGTTTCAGGGAGACAGGGACCTTTTTTAGTTTTCTTT.

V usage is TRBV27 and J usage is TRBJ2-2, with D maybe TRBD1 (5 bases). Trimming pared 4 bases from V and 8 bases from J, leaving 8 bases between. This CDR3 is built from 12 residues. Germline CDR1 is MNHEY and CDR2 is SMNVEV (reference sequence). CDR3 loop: CASSSNRGELFF. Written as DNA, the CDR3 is TGTGCCAGCAGTTCCAACAGGGGGGAGCTGTTTTTT.

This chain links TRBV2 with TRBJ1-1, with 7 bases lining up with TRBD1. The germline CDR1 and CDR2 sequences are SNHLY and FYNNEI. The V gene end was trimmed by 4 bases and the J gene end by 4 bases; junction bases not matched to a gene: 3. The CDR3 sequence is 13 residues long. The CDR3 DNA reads TGTGCCAGCAGTGGGTCAGGGGGCACTGAAGCTTTCTTT. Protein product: CASSGSGGTEAFF. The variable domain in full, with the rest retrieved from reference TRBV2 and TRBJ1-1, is EPEVTQTPSHQVTQMGQEVILRCVPISNHLYFYWYRQILGQKVEFLVSFYNNEISEKSEIFDDQFSVERPDGSNFTLKIRSTKLEDSAMYFCASSGSGGTEAFFGQGTRLTVV.

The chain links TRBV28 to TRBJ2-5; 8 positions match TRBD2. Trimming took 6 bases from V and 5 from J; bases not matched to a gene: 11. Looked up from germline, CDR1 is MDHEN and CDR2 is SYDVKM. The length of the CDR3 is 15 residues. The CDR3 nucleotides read TGTGCCAGCAGGCCCAGCGGGGGTCCCAAGGAGACCCAGTACTTC. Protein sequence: CASRPSGGPKETQYF. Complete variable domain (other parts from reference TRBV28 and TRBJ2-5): DVKVTQSSRYLVKRTGEKVFLECVQDMDHENMFWYRQDPGLGLRLIYFSYDVKMKEKGDIPEGYSVSREKKERFSLILESASTNQTSMYLCASRPSGGPKETQYFGPGTRLLVL.